Below, 29 T cell receptor beta chains from the same sample are listed, as sequenced in a study of glioma-infiltrating T cells. Using RNA template, CDR3s of TCR alpha and beta were amplified with iRepertoire arm-PCR. One entry per CDR3 protein, called by TCRdb with MiXCR from the multiplex PCR reads. The data show over 130,000 distinct CDR3 sequences, around 40% seen once. The sample comprised glioma tissue, nonneoplastic brain tissue, or PBMCs (not recorded which). The receptors were sampled from a human donor with low-grade glioma or glioblastoma, undergoing nonglioma brain surgery, or in good health (not recorded which).

The chain carries TRBV3-1 and TRBJ2-7, with a weak D call TRBD2 (6 bases). The length of the CDR3 is 11 residues. Trimming left V 8 bases short and J 7 bases short, with 12 bases between. The germline V gene has CDR1 LGHDT and CDR2 YNNKEL (reference sequence). The DNA of the CDR3 is TGTGCCAGCGCGGGGTCGGGAGAGCAGTACTTC. Amino acid sequence: CASAGSGEQYF.

A few counts support this clonotype. The CDR3 sequence is CASSPQGGGDTQYF. CDR3 DNA: TGTGCCAGCAGCCCCCAGGGCGGGGGTGATACGCAGTATTTT. The J gene is TRBJ2-3, the V gene TRBV7-2; 7 bases are a match to TRBD2. J was trimmed by 6 bases and V by 5 bases; bases with no gene match: 8. CDR1 and CDR2 from the germline V gene are SGHTA and FQGNSA. This CDR3 has 14 amino acids.

The rearrangement uses TRBV7-2 and TRBJ2-7; D possibly corresponds to TRBD2 (6 bases). This CDR3 spans 13 amino acids. The V and J ends lost 1 base and 2 bases respectively, with 6 bases between them. Germline V CDR1 and CDR2: SGHTA, FQGNSA. The CDR3 sequence is CASSLGLAYEQYF. The CDR3 coding sequence is TGTGCCAGCAGCTTAGGACTAGCCTACGAGCAGTACTTC.

There are a few counts of this clonotype. V is TRBV7-2 and J is TRBJ2-5; D not resolved. The germline V and J ends were trimmed by 5 bases and 4 bases, with 8 bases remaining between them. CDR1 and CDR2 from the germline V gene are SGHTA and FQGNSA. The CDR3 sequence is 12 residues long. Here the CDR3 DNA reads TGTGCCAGCAGCCCAAACAGAGAGACCCAGTACTTC. Its protein product is CASSPNRETQYF.

The DNA of the CDR3 is TGTGCCAGCAGGACCGGGACTAGCGGGAGAGATGAGCAGTTCTTC. It specifies CASRTGTSGRDEQFF. The chain combines TRBV6-1 with TRBJ2-1; 14 nucleotides agree with TRBD2. Looked up from germline, CDR1 is MNHNS and CDR2 is SASEGT. J was trimmed by 8 bases and V by 6 bases; bases with no gene match: 6. The CDR3 spans 15 residues.

V and J are TRBV6-6 and TRBJ1-2; no firm D call. The germline V gene has CDR1 MNHNY and CDR2 SVGAGI (reference sequence). V was pared by 0 bases and J by 4 bases, with 15 bases between. CDR3 length: 16 residues. The CDR3 sequence: CASSYSRPGTFYGYTF. Here the CDR3 DNA reads TGTGCCAGCAGTTACTCAAGGCCAGGAACCTTCTATGGCTACACCTTC.

The rearrangement uses TRBV11-2 and TRBJ1-6, with a tentative D call TRBD1 (5 bases). The germline V gene encodes CDR1 SGHAT and CDR2 FQNNGV. Trimming left V 1 base short and J 5 bases short, with 12 bases between. CDR3 size: 16 residues. CDR3 DNA sequence: TGTGCCAGCAGCTTAGTAGCAGGGAAGGATAATTCACCCCTCCACTTT. This sequence encodes CASSLVAGKDNSPLHF.

The V and J genes are TRBV29-1 and TRBJ2-5, with D uncertain. V lost 5 bases and J lost 7, with 8 bases in between. Per germline, CDR1 SQVTM and CDR2 ANQGSEA. The CDR3 is 10 amino acids. CDR3 amino acids: CSVFGGTQYF. CDR3 DNA: TGCAGCGTTTTTGGCGGGACCCAGTACTTC. Full variable domain (remainder filled in from reference TRBV29-1 and TRBJ2-5): SAVISQKPSRDICQRGTSLTIQCQVDSQVTMMFWYRQQPGQSLTLIATANQGSEATYESGFVIDKFPISRPNLTFSTLTVSNMSPEDSSIYLCSVFGGTQYFGPGTRLLVL.

The genes are TRBV4-2 and TRBJ2-7, with D uncertain. Trimming stripped 1 base from V and 6 bases from J, with 10 bases between. The CDR3 has 13 residues. The germline CDR1 and CDR2 sequences are LGHNA and YNFKEQ. CDR3: CASSQVLGSEQYF. The DNA for the CDR3 is TGTGCCAGCAGCCAAGTATTGGGTAGCGAGCAGTACTTC.

This chain uses TRBV2 with TRBJ1-5; TRBD1 might be the D (5 bases). This CDR3 comprises 17 residues. With 6 bases removed from V and 0 bases from J, the gap between germline ends came to 18 bases. Per germline, CDR1 SNHLY and CDR2 FYNNEI. The CDR3 DNA follows: TGTGCCAGCAGCCAGGGACCCTCTAGCCATAGCAATCAGCCCCAGCATTTT. It is translated as CASSQGPSSHSNQPQHF.

The chain links TRBV3-1 to TRBJ1-1; D remains ambiguous. Germline-derived CDR1 and CDR2 are LGHDT and YNNKEL (reference sequence). Trimming stripped 1 base from V and 0 bases from J, with 3 bases between. The CDR3 has 13 residues. CDR3 in amino acids: CASSQGVNTEAFF. The CDR3 DNA is TGTGCCAGCAGCCAAGGAGTGAACACTGAAGCTTTCTTT.

V usage is TRBV24-1 and J usage is TRBJ2-1, with D maybe TRBD2 (6 bases). The CDR3 has 17 amino acids. Trimming stripped 2 bases from V and 0 bases from J, with 13 bases between. Germline V gives CDR1 KGHDR, CDR2 SFDVKD. DNA for the CDR3: TGTGCCACCAGTGATTCTTCTGGCGGGAACTCCTACAATGAGCAGTTCTTC. Protein product: CATSDSSGGNSYNEQFF.

The chain carries TRBV12-3 or TRBV12-4 and TRBJ1-2; D is ambiguous. V lost 2 bases and J lost 8, with 15 bases in between. The CDR3 totals 14 residues. The CDR3 loop is CASSLSARAGGYTF. The CDR3 coding sequence is TGTGCCAGCAGTTTATCCGCAAGGGCCGGGGGCTACACCTTC.

The V gene is TRBV15, the J gene TRBJ1-5; D unresolved. Looked up from germline, CDR1 is LNHNV and CDR2 is YYDKDF (reference sequence). V was clipped by 0 bases and J by 0 bases, with 9 bases between them. The length of the CDR3 is 16 residues. CDR3 coding DNA: TGTGCCACCAGCAGAGAGGGTCCTAATAGCAATCAGCCCCAGCATTTT. It specifies CATSREGPNSNQPQHF. The full variable domain, in which reference TRBV15 and TRBJ1-5 provide the parts outside the CDR3, is DAMVIQNPRYQVTQFGKPVTLSCSQTLNHNVMYWYQQKSSQAPKLLFHYYDKDFNNEADTPDNFQSRRPNTSFCFLDIRSPGLGDTAMYLCATSREGPNSNQPQHFGDGTRLSIL.

The V gene is TRBV6-5, the J gene TRBJ1-1; D uncertain. The CDR3 is made up of 14 amino acids. Looked up from germline, CDR1 is MNHEY and CDR2 is SVGAGI. With 5 bases removed from V and 5 bases from J, the gap between germline ends came to 15 bases. CDR3 sequence reads: CASSETHPITEAFF. CDR3 DNA: TGTGCCAGCAGTGAAACCCACCCCATTACTGAAGCTTTCTTT.

V gene TRBV24-1 combines with J gene TRBJ2-3, with 8 bases matching TRBD2. CDR1 KGHDR and CDR2 SFDVKD come from the germline V gene. The CDR3 consists of 16 residues. The junction had 10 bases not matched to a gene; V was cut back by 4 bases and J by 5 bases. The CDR3 DNA reads as TGTGCCACCAGTGAGTATACGACTAGCGAGAAAGATACGCAGTATTTT. Protein: CATSEYTTSEKDTQYF.

This clonotype appeared a few times. This sequence joins TRBV7-2 and TRBJ2-5; 7 bases align to TRBD1. Germline V gene data show CDR1 as SGHTA and CDR2 as FQGNSA. The trim removed 0 bases at V and 1 base at J, leaving 2 bases unmatched. The length of the CDR3 is 15 residues. Here the CDR3 DNA reads TGTGCCAGCAGCTTAGCAGGACAGGTCCAAGAGACCCAGTACTTC. Encoded protein: CASSLAGQVQETQYF.

This clonotype was seen once. Sequence at one end of the junction differs from germline and may be a read error. The chain links TRBV7-9 to TRBJ2-1, with TRBD1 as a possible D gene (7 bases). This CDR3 comprises 12 residues. Germline-derived CDR1 and CDR2 are SEHNR and FQNEAQ (reference sequence). The CDR3 sequence: CASTSGGNEQFF. CDR3 nucleotide sequence: TGCGCCAGCACGTCAGGGGGGAATGAGCAGTTCTTC.

This clonotype came up once. The chain uses TRBV6-2 or TRBV6-3 and TRBJ2-6; D is possibly TRBD2 (5 bases). Germline V gene data show CDR1 as MNHEY and CDR2 as SVGEGT. Trimming took off 2 bases at V and 0 bases at J, with 11 bases between the two ends. The CDR3 consists of 17 residues. DNA of the CDR3: TGTGCCAGCAGTTACATCGGAGGCCACTCTGGGGCCAACGTCCTGACTTTC. Translated: CASSYIGGHSGANVLTF.

The table lists this clonotype with a few counts. V and J are TRBV14 and TRBJ1-5; D unresolved. CDR1 SGHDN and CDR2 FVKESK come from the germline V gene. V dropped 0 bases and J dropped 5 bases, with 17 bases sitting between them. The CDR3 contains 17 residues. The CDR3 spells CASSQDKQGETHQPQHF. The CDR3 DNA follows: TGTGCCAGCAGCCAAGATAAGCAAGGAGAGACCCATCAGCCCCAGCATTTT.

This clonotype appeared a single time. A much larger clone sits a single nucleotide away, making a read error possible. The chain is built from TRBV27 and TRBJ1-1, with D hard to call. Germline assignment: CDR1 MNHEY and CDR2 SMNVEV (reference sequence). The CDR3 covers 14 residues. Trimming shortened V by 8 bases and J by 1 base, and 14 bases separated the two germline ends. The CDR3 sequence is CASGNGYRNTEAFF. The CDR3 DNA reads as TGTGCCAGCGGGAATGGTTACCGGAACACTGAAGCTTTCTTT.

V usage is TRBV6-2 or TRBV6-3 and J usage is TRBJ2-6; 7 bases agree with TRBD1. V lost 6 bases and J lost 4; bases outside the gene matches: 6. The length of the CDR3 is 15 residues. Germline CDR1 MNHEY, CDR2 SVGEGT. This chain's CDR3 is CASRATGEGANVLTF. Here the CDR3 DNA reads TGTGCCAGCAGAGCCACAGGGGAAGGGGCCAACGTCCTGACTTTC.

There are a few counts of this clonotype. J is TRBJ2-7 and V is TRBV20-1, with TRBD1 matching over 9 bases. Germline CDR1 DFQATT, CDR2 SNEGSKA (reference sequence). The CDR3 contains 14 residues. The ends lost 6 bases at V and 6 bases at J; junction bases unmatched: 12. The CDR3 sequence is CSAHPGTGFFEQYF. CDR3 DNA: TGCAGTGCCCACCCCGGGACAGGGTTTTTCGAGCAGTACTTC.

This clonotype was seen a handful of times. V gene TRBV28 combines with J gene TRBJ2-7, with a weak D call TRBD2 (6 bases). The CDR3 has 15 residues. Germline V lookup: CDR1 MDHEN, CDR2 SYDVKM. Trimming took 0 bases from V and 1 from J, leaving 10 bases between them. This chain's CDR3 is CASSLWASVSYEQYF. The DNA for the CDR3 is TGTGCCAGCAGTTTATGGGCTAGCGTATCCTACGAGCAGTACTTC.

V is TRBV27 and J is TRBJ2-3; D gene ambiguous. The V gene's germline CDR1 is MNHEY and CDR2 SMNVEV (reference sequence). The CDR3 has 12 amino acids. V was clipped by 9 bases and J by 3 bases, with 10 bases between them. The DNA of the CDR3 is TGTGCCAGAGGGCAAGTTACAGATACGCAGTATTTT. Translating gives CARGQVTDTQYF.

This clonotype came up a few times. The rearrangement links TRBV4-1 to TRBJ2-7; no reliable D call. CDR3 length equals 15 residues. The V end was cut by 1 base, the J end by 7 bases, with 17 bases between. The germline CDR1 and CDR2 sequences are MGHRA and YSYEKL. The DNA of the CDR3 is TGCGCCAGCAGCCAAGGATTCAGACAAGGGTATGAGCAGTACTTC. Encoded protein: CASSQGFRQGYEQYF.

This clonotype was observed a handful of times. CDR3: CASSLVTNEQYF. The DNA of the CDR3 is TGTGCCAGCAGCTTAGTTACGAACGAGCAGTACTTC. V and J are TRBV11-2 and TRBJ2-7; D ambiguous. V lost 1 base, J lost 5 bases, and 6 bases lay in between. CDR3 length equals 12 residues. From germline, CDR1 is SGHAT and CDR2 FQNNGV.

Concerning this clonotype: A much more abundant neighbour one base away suggests this may be a read error. The chain couples TRBV6-2 or TRBV6-3 to TRBJ2-5; TRBD2 aligns across 8 bases. CDR3 length equals 13 residues. Looked up from germline, CDR1 is MNHEY and CDR2 is SVGEGT. CDR3 in amino acids: CASSTGPGGTKYF. The CDR3 bases are TGTGCCAGCAGTACCGGTCCGGGGGGGACCAAGTACTTC.

This clonotype turned up a few times. CDR3 sequence (DNA): TGTGCCAGCAACCCGGGACAGGGGATAGCTTTCTTT. Its protein is CASNPGQGIAFF. The rearrangement links TRBV6-1 to TRBJ1-1; 10 bases line up with TRBD1. The V gene end was trimmed by 7 bases and the J gene end by 10 bases; junction bases not matched to a gene: 6. The germline V gene encodes CDR1 MNHNS and CDR2 SASEGT. This CDR3 comprises 12 residues.